The 27 T cell receptor beta chains below all came from one sample that was sequenced in a study of blood T cell repertoires in COVID-19. Assay: immunoSEQ multiplex PCR; the TCRdb copy retains only in-frame clones and omits some. This sample yields approximately 140,000 clones, of which around 82% are seen a single time; roughly 3.8% belongs to the top ten. The sequenced sample was PBMCs or T cells enriched from blood (not recorded which). These receptor sequences come from a man aged 50-60 years in a cohort exposed to, infected with or recovered from COVID-19 (not recorded which).

The V and J genes are TRBV6-2 or TRBV6-3 and TRBJ1-5; D is perhaps TRBD1 (6 bases). The CDR3 totals 12 residues. The ends were cut back, 5 bases at V and 6 bases at J, with 8 bases in the middle. Germline V gene sequence: CDR1 MNHEY, CDR2 SVGEGT. CDR3 nucleotide sequence: TGTGCCAGCAGTCACAGGGTTCAGCCCCAGCATTTT. The encoded protein is CASSHRVQPQHF.

This clone was found once. This chain links TRBV23-1 with TRBJ2-5, with D maybe TRBD2 (5 bases). TRBV23-1 is an ORF; its function is uncertain. With 4 bases removed from V and 5 bases from J, the gap between germline ends came to 14 bases. The CDR3 covers 14 residues. The CDR3 here is CASSLPSSGETQYF. CDR3 bases: TGCGCCAGCAGTCTCCCCTCTTCGGGGGAGACCCAGTACTTC.

J is TRBJ2-5 and V is TRBV6-5, with D possibly matching TRBD2 (7 bases). CDR1 is MNHEY and CDR2 is SVGAGI in the germline V gene. This CDR3 contains 14 residues. Trimming removed 2 bases at V and 4 bases at J, with 11 bases between. CDR3 sequence: CASSYGGAGETQYF. In nucleotides, the CDR3 is TGTGCCAGCAGTTACGGGGGGGCGGGAGAGACCCAGTACTTC.

The chain joins TRBV11-2 to TRBJ2-7; TRBD2 matches at 11 bases. With V trimmed by 4 bases and J by 7 bases, 12 bases remained unmatched. Germline V gene lookup returns CDR1 SGHAT and CDR2 FQNNGV. The CDR3 extends over 16 amino acids. The CDR3 protein is CASSSELAGVLEEQYF. DNA for the CDR3: TGTGCCAGCAGCTCGGAACTAGCGGGGGTTCTCGAAGAGCAGTACTTC.

This clone has more than one count but fewer than ten. This specimen includes other DNA sequences encoding the same CDR3. This chain joins TRBV5-6 and TRBJ1-2, with 10 bases that match TRBD1. This CDR3 spans 15 amino acids. Per germline, CDR1 SGHDT and CDR2 YYEEEE. V trimming: 2 bases; J trimming: 8 bases; junction bases outside the gene matches: 9. The CDR3 DNA follows: TGTGCCAGCAGCTTAGGACCGGGACAGGGGAAGGGCTACACCTTC. Residues: CASSLGPGQGKGYTF.

Turning to this clone: The identical CDR3 is also encoded by other nucleotide sequences in the sample. The CDR3 DNA follows: TGTGCCAGCAGCTGGGGGACAGGTGCAAACACTGAAGCTTTCTTT. This sequence encodes CASSWGTGANTEAFF. The genes are TRBV7-9 and TRBJ1-1, with 8 positions matching TRBD1. CDR3 length equals 15 residues. From germline, CDR1 is SEHNR and CDR2 FQNEAQ (reference sequence). With 4 bases clipped from V and 2 bases from J, the junction kept 6 bases outside the gene matches.

The rearrangement links TRBV19 to TRBJ1-2; a weak D match, TRBD1 (5 bases). The CDR3 runs to 13 residues. Germline CDR1 LNHDA, CDR2 SQIVND (reference sequence). The germline V and J ends were trimmed by 5 bases and 3 bases, with 10 bases remaining between them. CDR3 in amino acids: CASSSGGDYGYTF. The CDR3 nucleotides are TGTGCCAGTAGTTCCGGGGGAGACTATGGCTACACCTTC. The variable domain in full, with the rest retrieved from reference TRBV19 and TRBJ1-2, is DGGITQSPKYLFRKEGQNVTLSCEQNLNHDAMYWYRQDPGQGLRLIYYSQIVNDFQKGDIAEGYSVSREKKESFPLTVTSAQKNPTAFYLCASSSGGDYGYTFGSGTRLTVV.

The chain is built from TRBV3-1 (or the pseudogene TRBV3-2) and TRBJ1-5; D not certain. The ends were cut back, 2 bases at V and 5 bases at J, with 7 bases in the middle. Germline CDR1 and CDR2: LGHDT and YNNKEL (reference sequence). The CDR3 spans 13 residues. CDR3: CASSQYRDQPQHF. In nucleotides, the CDR3 is TGTGCCAGCAGCCAATACCGAGATCAGCCCCAGCATTTT.

V and J are TRBV7-2 and TRBJ2-6, with D maybe TRBD2 (5 bases). This CDR3 spans 18 amino acids. V was trimmed by 6 bases and J by 4 bases, leaving 22 bases between them. CDR1 is SGHTA and CDR2 is FQGNSA in the germline V gene. The CDR3 nucleotides are TGTGCCAGCAGGAGGGCCCTAGTCCCAAATCTGGGGGCCAACGTCCTGACTTTC. Protein sequence: CASRRALVPNLGANVLTF.

V usage is TRBV5-4 and J usage is TRBJ2-7, with 7 bases that match TRBD2. Per germline, CDR1 SGHNT and CDR2 YYREEE (reference sequence). V dropped 0 bases and J dropped 0; count of bases not matched to a gene: 3. The CDR3 runs 15 residues. The CDR3 here is CASSLGGEGSYEQYF. CDR3 sequence (DNA): TGTGCCAGCAGCTTGGGTGGGGAGGGCTCCTACGAGCAGTACTTC.

The chain couples TRBV27 to TRBJ2-7, with TRBD2 as a possible D gene (6 bases). Germline CDR1 and CDR2: MNHEY and SMNVEV (reference sequence). CDR3 length equals 12 residues. V gave up 6 bases and J gave up 6 bases, with 12 bases separating them. In DNA, the CDR3 is TGTGCCAGCAGCGGAGGGCTCGGCGAGCAGTACTTC. The encoded protein is CASSGGLGEQYF.

This clone was counted once. The rearrangement joins TRBV6-2 or TRBV6-3 to TRBJ2-7; the match to TRBD1 covers 11 bases. This CDR3 is 14 amino acids long. V gave up 5 bases and J gave up 2 bases; unmatched junction bases: 2. Germline V gives CDR1 MNHEY, CDR2 SVGEGT. CDR3 nucleotide sequence: TGTGCCAGCAGTGGACAGGGGGCGGCCTACGAGCAGTACTTC. Its protein product is CASSGQGAAYEQYF.

This chain connects TRBV6-5 to TRBJ1-5, with 8 bases matching TRBD1. The junction had 8 bases not matched to a gene; V was cut back by 6 bases and J by 7 bases. CDR1 is MNHEY, CDR2 SVGAGI, per germline. The CDR3 has 14 residues. The CDR3 sequence: CASRETGDSQPQHF. CDR3 nucleotide sequence: TGTGCCAGCAGGGAGACAGGGGATAGCCAGCCCCAGCATTTT.

J is TRBJ2-7 and V is TRBV5-4, with 12 bases aligning to TRBD2. The CDR3 has 15 residues. The V gene's germline CDR1 is SGHNT and CDR2 YYREEE (reference sequence). V gave up 2 bases and J gave up 4 bases; unmatched junction bases: 4. CDR3 coding DNA: TGTGCCAGCAGCTTCCCGACTAGCGGGAGTTACGAGCAGTACTTC. Protein product: CASSFPTSGSYEQYF.

The chain couples TRBV6-6 to TRBJ1-1; D is possibly TRBD1 (5 bases). V was shortened by 0 bases and J by 5 bases, with 10 bases between the two germline ends. The CDR3 totals 14 residues. Germline CDR1 and CDR2: MNHNY and SVGAGI (reference sequence). Written as DNA, the CDR3 is TGTGCCAGCAGTTACTCCAGGGTATATACTGAAGCTTTCTTT. This translates into CASSYSRVYTEAFF.

The V call is TRBV18, the J call TRBJ1-6; D not resolved. The CDR3 spans 16 residues. The V and J ends lost 4 bases and 6 bases respectively, with 16 bases between them. Germline CDR1 reads KGHSH; CDR2 reads LQKENI. As DNA, the CDR3 is TGTGCCAGCTCACACACCCTCCGGGATCTTAATTCACCCCTCCACTTT. It specifies CASSHTLRDLNSPLHF. Complete variable domain (other parts from reference TRBV18 and TRBJ1-6): NAGVMQNPRHLVRRRGQEARLRCSPMKGHSHVYWYRQLPEEGLKFMVYLQKENIIDESGMPKERFSAEFPKEGPSILRIQQVVRGDSAAYFCASSHTLRDLNSPLHFGNGTRLTVT.

There are a few counts of this clone. The J gene is TRBJ2-1, the V gene TRBV10-3, with 8 bases identical to TRBD2. V shed 6 bases and J 8 bases; nucleotides not matched to a gene: 6. CDR3 length: 13 residues. The germline CDR1 and CDR2 sequences are ENHRY and SYGVKD. CDR3 residues: CAIRPAGADEQFF. The CDR3 nucleotides read TGTGCCATCAGACCAGCGGGAGCGGATGAGCAGTTCTTC.

The genes are TRBV5-1 and TRBJ1-5; 7 bases match TRBD1. Germline CDR1 reads SGHRS; CDR2 reads YFSETQ. The CDR3 runs to 16 residues. The ends lost 4 bases at V and 3 bases at J; junction bases unmatched: 10. The CDR3 sequence is CASSLGAGGVNQPQHF. The CDR3 bases are TGCGCCAGCAGCCTGGGGGCAGGGGGTGTCAATCAGCCCCAGCATTTT. The whole variable domain, remainder taken from reference TRBV5-1 and TRBJ1-5, is KAGVTQTPRYLIKTRGQQVTLSCSPISGHRSVSWYQQTPGQGLQFLFEYFSETQRNKGNFPGRFSGRQFSNSRSEMNVSTLELGDSALYLCASSLGAGGVNQPQHFGDGTRLSIL.

J is TRBJ1-1 and V is TRBV12-5; 9 bases align to TRBD1. The CDR3 runs to 16 residues. J was trimmed by 11 bases and V by 3 bases; bases with no gene match: 16. The germline V gene has CDR1 LGHNT and CDR2 FRNRAP. In nucleotides, the CDR3 is TGTGCTAGTGGTTTCGAGAGAGCCGGGACAGGGCCTCCTGCTTTCTTT. Its translation is CASGFERAGTGPPAFF.

V is TRBV30 and J is TRBJ2-3, with 14 bases fitting TRBD2. CDR1 GTSNPN and CDR2 SVGIG come from the germline V gene (reference sequence). J lost 6 bases, V lost 3 bases, and 8 bases had no gene match. The CDR3 covers 16 residues. CDR3 bases: TGTGCCTGGAGCGTTTCGACTAGCGGGGGGGCGGATACGCAGTATTTT. Translating gives CAWSVSTSGGADTQYF.

The J gene is TRBJ2-2, the V gene TRBV28, with 7 bases matching TRBD2. The length of the CDR3 is 14 residues. The ends lost 4 bases at V and 5 bases at J; junction bases unmatched: 4. Germline CDR1 MDHEN, CDR2 SYDVKM. CDR3 amino acids: CASSSGGRTGELFF. DNA of the CDR3: TGTGCCAGCAGTTCGGGGGGTCGGACCGGGGAGCTGTTTTTT.

In DNA form, the CDR3 reads TGTGCCAGCAGCCTTCTCGGCCCAGGGGGGAATTCACCCCTCCACTTT. It encodes CASSLLGPGGNSPLHF. The genes are TRBV27 and TRBJ1-6, with 7 nucleotides matching TRBD1. CDR1 and CDR2 (germline): MNHEY, SMNVEV (reference sequence). The CDR3 contains 16 residues. After removal of 6 bases from V and 7 bases from J, the junction contained 12 bases not matched to a gene.

The chain uses TRBV27 and TRBJ2-6, with 10 bases identical to TRBD1. The CDR3 is made up of 20 amino acids. The junction had 17 bases not matched to a gene; V was cut back by 5 bases and J by 4 bases. Germline values: CDR1 MNHEY, CDR2 SMNVEV (reference sequence). The CDR3 reads CASSASGTGASSTGANVLTF. DNA of the CDR3: TGTGCCAGCAGTGCATCCGGGACAGGGGCTTCTTCTACCGGGGCCAACGTCCTGACTTTC.

This chain joins TRBV4-3 and TRBJ1-1; 8 positions match TRBD1. Germline loops: CDR1 LGHNA, CDR2 YSLEER. The length of the CDR3 is 17 residues. The J segment lost 1 base and the V segment lost 3 bases, leaving 10 bases of the junction unmatched. The CDR3 bases are TGCGCCAGCAGCCAGTCCTCCCAGGGGGCCACGAACACTGAAGCTTTCTTT. Its protein is CASSQSSQGATNTEAFF.

This clone has only a few counts. The V and J genes are TRBV7-3 and TRBJ2-1; 12 bases line up with TRBD2. Germline V CDR1 and CDR2: SGHTA, FQGTGA. Trimming took 4 bases from V and 3 from J; bases not matched to a gene: 4. This CDR3 comprises 16 residues. This CDR3 is CASSSGTSGHYNEQFF. As DNA, the CDR3 is TGTGCCAGCAGCTCTGGGACTAGCGGGCACTACAATGAGCAGTTCTTC.

The chain carries TRBV5-1 and TRBJ2-7, with 7 bases that match TRBD1. Germline V lookup: CDR1 SGHRS, CDR2 YFSETQ. CDR3 length: 17 amino acids. V lost 0 bases to trimming and J lost 7 bases; unmatched junction nucleotides: 16. DNA of the CDR3: TGCGCCAGCAGCTTGGGGATACGGGACAGAGTACGTGAAGAGCAGTACTTC. As protein: CASSLGIRDRVREEQYF.

The gene calls are TRBV5-8 and TRBJ1-5, with D possibly TRBD1 on 5 matching bases. Trimming shortened V by 4 bases and J by 11 bases, and 19 bases separated the two germline ends. The length of the CDR3 is 14 residues. From germline, CDR1 is SGHTS and CDR2 YDEGEE. The CDR3 DNA follows: TGTGCCAGCAGCCCCAGGGCAGGTGGTGCCGCCCAGCATTTT. Translation gives CASSPRAGGAAQHF. The full variable domain, in which reference TRBV5-8 and TRBJ1-5 provide the parts outside the CDR3, is EAGVTQSPTHLIKTRGQQATLRCSPISGHTSVYWYQQALGLGLQFLLWYDEGEERNRGNFPPRFSGRQFPNYSSELNVNALELEDSALYLCASSPRAGGAAQHFGDGTRLSIL.